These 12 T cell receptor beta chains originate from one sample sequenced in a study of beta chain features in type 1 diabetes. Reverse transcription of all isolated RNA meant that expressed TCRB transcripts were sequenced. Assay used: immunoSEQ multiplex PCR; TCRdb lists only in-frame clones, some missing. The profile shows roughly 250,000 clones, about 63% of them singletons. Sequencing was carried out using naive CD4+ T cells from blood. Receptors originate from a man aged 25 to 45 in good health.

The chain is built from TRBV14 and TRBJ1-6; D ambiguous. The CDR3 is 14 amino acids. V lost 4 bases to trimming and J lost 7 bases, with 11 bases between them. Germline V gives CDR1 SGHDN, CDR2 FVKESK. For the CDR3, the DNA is TGTGCCAGCAGCCCCCAAAGCGGCAATTCACCCCTCCACTTT. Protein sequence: CASSPQSGNSPLHF.

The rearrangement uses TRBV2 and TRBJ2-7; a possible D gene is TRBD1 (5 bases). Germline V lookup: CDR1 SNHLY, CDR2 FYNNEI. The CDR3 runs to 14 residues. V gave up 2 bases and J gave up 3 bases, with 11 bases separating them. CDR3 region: CASSEWQGNYEQYF. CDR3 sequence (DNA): TGTGCCAGCAGTGAATGGCAGGGAAACTACGAGCAGTACTTC.

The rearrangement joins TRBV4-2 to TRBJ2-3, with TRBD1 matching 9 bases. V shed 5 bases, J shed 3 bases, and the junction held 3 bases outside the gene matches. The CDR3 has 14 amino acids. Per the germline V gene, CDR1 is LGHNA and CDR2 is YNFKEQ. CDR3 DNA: TGTGCCAGCAGCTTCGGGACAGGGACAGATACGCAGTATTTT. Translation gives CASSFGTGTDTQYF.

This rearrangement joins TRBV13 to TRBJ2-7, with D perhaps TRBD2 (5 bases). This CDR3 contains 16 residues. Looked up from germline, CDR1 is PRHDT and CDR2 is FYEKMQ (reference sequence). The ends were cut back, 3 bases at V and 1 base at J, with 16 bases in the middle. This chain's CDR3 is CASSFLVSSRSYEQYF. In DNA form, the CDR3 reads TGTGCCAGCAGCTTCCTTGTGTCTAGCAGATCCTACGAGCAGTACTTC. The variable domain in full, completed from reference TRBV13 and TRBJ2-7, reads AAGVIQSPRHLIKEKRETATLKCYPIPRHDTVYWYQQGPGQDPQFLISFYEKMQSDKGSIPDRFSAQQFSDYHSELNMSSLELGDSALYFCASSFLVSSRSYEQYFGPGTRLTVT.

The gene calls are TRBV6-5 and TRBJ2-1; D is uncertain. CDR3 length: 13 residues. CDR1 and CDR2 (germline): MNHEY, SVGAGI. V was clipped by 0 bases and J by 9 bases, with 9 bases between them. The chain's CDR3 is CASSYSRWVEQFF. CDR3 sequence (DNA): TGTGCCAGCAGTTACTCGAGGTGGGTTGAGCAGTTCTTC.

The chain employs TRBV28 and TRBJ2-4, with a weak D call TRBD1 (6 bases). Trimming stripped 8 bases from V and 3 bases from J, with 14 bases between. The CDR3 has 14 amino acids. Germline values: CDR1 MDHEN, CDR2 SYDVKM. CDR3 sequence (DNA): TGTGCCAGCCGCCTGGGACAAGGCAAAAACATTCAGTACTTC. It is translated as CASRLGQGKNIQYF.

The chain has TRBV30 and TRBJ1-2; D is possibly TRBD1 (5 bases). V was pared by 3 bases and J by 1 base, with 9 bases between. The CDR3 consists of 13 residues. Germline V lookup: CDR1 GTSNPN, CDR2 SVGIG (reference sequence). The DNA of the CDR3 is TGTGCCTGGAGCGTACAGGTTAACTATGGCTACACCTTC. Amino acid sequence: CAWSVQVNYGYTF.

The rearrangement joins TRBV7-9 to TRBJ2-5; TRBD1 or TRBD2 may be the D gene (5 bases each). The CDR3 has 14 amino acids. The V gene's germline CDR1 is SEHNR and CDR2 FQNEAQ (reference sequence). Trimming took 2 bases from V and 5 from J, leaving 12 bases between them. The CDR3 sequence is CASSLPSGRETQYF. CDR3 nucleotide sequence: TGTGCCAGCAGCTTACCGTCGGGACGGGAGACCCAGTACTTC.

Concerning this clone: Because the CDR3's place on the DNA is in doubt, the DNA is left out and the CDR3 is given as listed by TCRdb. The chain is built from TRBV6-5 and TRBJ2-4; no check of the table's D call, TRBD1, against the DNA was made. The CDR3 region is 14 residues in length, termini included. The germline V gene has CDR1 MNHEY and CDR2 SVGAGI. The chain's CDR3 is CASILAGTKNIQYF.

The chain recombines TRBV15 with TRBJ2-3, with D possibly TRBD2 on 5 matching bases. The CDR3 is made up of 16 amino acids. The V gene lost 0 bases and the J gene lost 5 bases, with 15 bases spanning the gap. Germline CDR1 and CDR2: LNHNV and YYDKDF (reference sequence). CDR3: CATSRDPLGPIDTQYF. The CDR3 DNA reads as TGTGCCACCAGCAGAGATCCACTAGGGCCGATAGATACGCAGTATTTT.

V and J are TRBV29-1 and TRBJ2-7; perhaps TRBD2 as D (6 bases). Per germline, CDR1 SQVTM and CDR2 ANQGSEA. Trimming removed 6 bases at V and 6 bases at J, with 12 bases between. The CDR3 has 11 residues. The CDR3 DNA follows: TGCAGCGTCCGGACTACCCGCGAGCAGTACTTC. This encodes CSVRTTREQYF.

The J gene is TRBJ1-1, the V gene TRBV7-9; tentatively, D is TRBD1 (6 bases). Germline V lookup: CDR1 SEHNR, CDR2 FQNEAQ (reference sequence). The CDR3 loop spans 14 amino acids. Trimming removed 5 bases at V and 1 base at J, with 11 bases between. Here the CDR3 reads CASSHGQPNTEAFF. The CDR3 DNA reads TGTGCCAGCAGCCACGGACAGCCGAACACTGAAGCTTTCTTT. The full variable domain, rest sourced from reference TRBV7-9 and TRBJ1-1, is DTGVSQNPRHKITKRGQNVTFRCDPISEHNRLYWYRQTLGQGPEFLTYFQNEAQLEKSRLLSDRFSAERPKGSFSTLEIQRTEQGDSAMYLCASSHGQPNTEAFFGQGTRLTVV.